The present T cell receptor (beta chain) was sequenced within a study of blood T cell repertoires in COVID-19. On the study more broadly: Whether acute or convalescent, the COVID-19 samples came from the United States, Italy and Spain. The analysed material was cDNA or gDNA that came from T cells, B-cell-depleted T cells, or PBMCs.

Original processing methods: By means of reference gene primer amplification, nucleated cell counts were estimated. The table came from immunoSEQ multiplex PCR; TCRdb's copy has only in-frame clones and leaves some out. V and J calls and clone size are copied from that table; D and trimming were computed from the DNA. The sample yields about 80,000 clones, about 90% seen once. The CDR3 covers 15 residues. The V gene lost 1 base and the J gene lost 7 bases, with 16 bases spanning the gap. CDR1 is SGHAT, CDR2 FQNNGV, per germline. The sample comprised peripheral blood. This TCR derives from a woman aged 80 or over with acute or convalescent COVID-19. The J gene is TRBJ1-2, the V gene TRBV11-2; no clear D gene. The chain's CDR3 is CASSLVVTGSVGYTF. The CDR3 coding sequence is TGTGCCAGCAGCTTAGTTGTAACGGGGAGTGTTGGCTACACCTTC.